This entry features one TCR beta chain sequence. What it binds is not known. This was the immunoSEQ v3 assay. The table came from immunoSEQ multiplex PCR; TCRdb's copy has only in-frame clones and leaves some out. The sample contains approximately 27,000 clones, over 60% of which appear only once. Deletions cut 5 bases from V and 2 bases from J, with 13 bases between. The CDR3 has 14 amino acids. Germline V gene lookup returns CDR1 MNHEY and CDR2 SMNVEV (reference sequence). This sample was taken from a study of TIL therapy for anti-PD-1-resistant metastatic lung cancer. The wider study: Tumors carried a median about 1.5 non-synonymous mutations per megabase.

Time point described: pre-treatment sample, taken before nivolumab and TIL therapy. The tumor samples were excised metastases, mostly pleural nodules or supraclavicular lymph nodes. Study-wide points: TIL cultures after expansion showed higher clonality and lower diversity than baseline tumor (median around 5.9% vs 31%). Many TIL product clones were absent from baseline tumor, suggesting clonal contraction.

V gene TRBV27 combines with J gene TRBJ2-7; D not resolved. This material consisted of tumor tissue, taken at baseline. This receptor was obtained from a person between 25 and 79 years old with non-small cell lung cancer. The CDR3 DNA reads TGTGCCAGCAGTCAAGGCCCGTATACCTACGAGCAGTACTTC. Its translation: CASSQGPYTYEQYF.